These 6 T cell receptor beta chains came from one sample sequenced in a study of T cells in Graves' hyperthyroidism and ophthalmopathy. TCR beta CDR3 region amplification was performed from RNA transcripts. TCR CDR3 underwent first-round RT-PCR with the HTBI primer set. Via MiXCR, TCRdb re-called the multiplex PCR reads, giving one row per CDR3 protein. The table has around 300,000 distinct CDR3 sequences, approximately 14% seen once. Input material: blood. All receptors derive from a woman aged 40-49 years with Graves' hyperthyroidism.

This clonotype showed up just a few times. This chain uses TRBV20-1 with TRBJ2-7; D is perhaps TRBD1 (6 bases). The CDR3 loop spans 14 amino acids. Germline V lookup: CDR1 DFQATT, CDR2 SNEGSKA (reference sequence). Trimming stripped 2 bases from V and 1 base from J, with 12 bases between. The CDR3 nucleotides read TGCAGTGCTAGATACGAGGGGGATTCCTACGAGCAGTACTTC. Its protein product is CSARYEGDSYEQYF.

The sample holds many counts of this clonotype. The chain recombines TRBV20-1 with TRBJ1-2, with 10 bases aligning to TRBD1. The CDR3 consists of 14 residues. After removal of 5 bases from V and 3 bases from J, the junction contained 6 bases not matched to a gene. CDR1 DFQATT and CDR2 SNEGSKA come from the germline V gene (reference sequence). CDR3 nucleotide sequence: TGCAGTGCTCAGACAGGGGGCCGAGACTATGGCTACACCTTC. Translation: CSAQTGGRDYGYTF.

In this sample, this clonotype turned up many times. The rearrangement joins TRBV11-2 to TRBJ1-2, with no clear D. Trimming took off 5 bases at V and 8 bases at J, with 21 bases between the two ends. The CDR3 contains 15 residues. The germline V gene has CDR1 SGHAT and CDR2 FQNNGV. Here the CDR3 reads CASSLTWGGSRGYTF. The CDR3, as DNA: TGTGCCAGCAGCCTTACGTGGGGTGGTTCCAGGGGCTACACCTTC.

This clonotype was seen repeatedly, ten times or more. The rearrangement links TRBV30 to TRBJ1-5, with D possibly TRBD1 on 5 matching bases. Between the trimmed V and J ends, which lost 2 bases and 9 bases, there was a span of 14 bases. There are 13 residues in the CDR3. Germline V gene sequence: CDR1 GTSNPN, CDR2 SVGIG (reference sequence). The CDR3 DNA sequence: TGTGCCTGGAGTATGGGGGGAGAAAGGCCCCAGCATTTT. Amino acid sequence: CAWSMGGERPQHF. Filled out from reference TRBV30 and TRBJ1-5, the complete variable domain reads SQTIHQWPATLVQPVGSPLSLECTVEGTSNPNLYWYRQAAGRGLQLLFYSVGIGQISSEVPQNLSASRPQDRQFILSSKKLLLSDSGFYLCAWSMGGERPQHFGDGTRLSIL.

The chain carries TRBV6-6 and TRBJ2-3; 8 bases are a match to TRBD1. Germline CDR1 and CDR2: MNHNY and SVGAGI (reference sequence). CDR3 length equals 15 residues. V lost 1 base, J lost 2 bases, and 2 bases stayed unmatched. This CDR3 reads CASSYWTGNTDTQYF. In DNA, the CDR3 is TGTGCCAGCAGTTACTGGACAGGGAACACAGATACGCAGTATTTT.

This clonotype has ten or more counts. V and J are TRBV7-9 and TRBJ2-5; possibly TRBD1 for D (6 bases). CDR3 size: 15 residues. V gave up 5 bases and J gave up 1 base, with 14 bases separating them. CDR1 SEHNR and CDR2 FQNEAQ come from the germline V gene (reference sequence). The DNA for the CDR3 is TGTGCCAGCAGCCCCCCGGGGACAAGCCAAGAGACCCAGTACTTC. This encodes CASSPPGTSQETQYF.